The clone carrying this TCR beta chain was found once. Living in under 30 US areas, the participants were between roughly 18 and 95 years of age. Participant-given clinical history determined each cohort assignment. This record comes from a study of blood T cell repertoires in COVID-19. The wider study: The analysed material was cDNA or gDNA that came from T cells, B-cell-depleted T cells, or PBMCs.

The ends were cut back, 5 bases at V and 8 bases at J, with 15 bases in the middle. This CDR3 comprises 13 residues. The germline CDR1 and CDR2 sequences are LNHDA and SQIVND (reference sequence). The method was immunoSEQ multiplex PCR; TCRdb's version includes in-frame clones alone and lacks a portion of them. The repertoire holds some 330,000 clones, with 85% to 90% as singletons. V usage is TRBV19 and J usage is TRBJ1-2; D not resolved. Specimen: PBMCs or T cells enriched from blood (not recorded which). The TCR sequence derives from a man aged 30 to 45 who had recovered from COVID-19. The CDR3 spells CASSPFGEGGYTF. The CDR3 nucleotides read TGTGCCAGTAGTCCATTCGGGGAAGGGGGCTACACCTTC.